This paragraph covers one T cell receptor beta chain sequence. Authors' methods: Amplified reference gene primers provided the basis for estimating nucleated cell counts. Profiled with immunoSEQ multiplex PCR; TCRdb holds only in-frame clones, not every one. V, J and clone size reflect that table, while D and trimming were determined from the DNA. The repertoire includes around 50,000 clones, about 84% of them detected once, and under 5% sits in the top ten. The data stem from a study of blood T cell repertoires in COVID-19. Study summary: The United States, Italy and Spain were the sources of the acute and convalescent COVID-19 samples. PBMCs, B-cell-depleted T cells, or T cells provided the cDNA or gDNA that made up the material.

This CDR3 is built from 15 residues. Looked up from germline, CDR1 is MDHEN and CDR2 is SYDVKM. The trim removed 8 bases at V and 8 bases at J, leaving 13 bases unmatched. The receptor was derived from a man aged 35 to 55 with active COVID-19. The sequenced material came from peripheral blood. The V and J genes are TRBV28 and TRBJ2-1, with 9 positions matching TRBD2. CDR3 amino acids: CASRHGTSLWDEQFF. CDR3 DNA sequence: TGTGCCAGCCGCCATGGGACTAGCCTCTGGGATGAGCAGTTCTTC.